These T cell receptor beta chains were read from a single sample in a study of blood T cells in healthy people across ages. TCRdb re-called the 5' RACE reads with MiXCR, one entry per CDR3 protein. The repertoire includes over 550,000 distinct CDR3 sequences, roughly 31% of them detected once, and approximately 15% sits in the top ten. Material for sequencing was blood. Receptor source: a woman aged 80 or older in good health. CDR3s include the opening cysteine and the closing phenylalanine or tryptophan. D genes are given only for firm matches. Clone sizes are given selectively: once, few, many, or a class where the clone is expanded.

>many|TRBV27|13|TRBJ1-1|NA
TGTGCCAGCAGTTCCGGCAATACACTGAAAGCTTTCTTT
CASSSGNTLKAFF
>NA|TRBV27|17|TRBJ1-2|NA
TGTGCCAGCAGTCGAGCGGGCAGGGTGGCGATAAGCAATGGCTACACCTTC
CASSRAGRVAISNGYTF
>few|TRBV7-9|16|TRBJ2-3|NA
TGTGCCAGCAGCTTAGGGACTGGGCAGGGGACAGATACGCAGTATTTT
CASSLGTGQGTDTQYF
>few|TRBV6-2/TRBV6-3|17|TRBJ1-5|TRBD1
TGTGCCAGCAGTCCCGGGGCAGGGGGCCTGGGAAATCAGCCCCAGCATTTT
CASSPGAGGLGNQPQHF
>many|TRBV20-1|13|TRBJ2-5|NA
TGCAGTGCCGAGGGTAGGGGCGCGACGACCCAGTACTTC
CSAEGRGATTQYF
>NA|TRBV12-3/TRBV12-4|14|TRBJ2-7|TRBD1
TGTGCCAGCAGTTTCACAGGGGTCTCCTACGAGCAGTACTTC
CASSFTGVSYEQYF
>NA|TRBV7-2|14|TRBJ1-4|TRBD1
TGTGCCAGCAGCCTGAGACAGGGGAGTGAAAAACTGTTTTTT
CASSLRQGSEKLFF
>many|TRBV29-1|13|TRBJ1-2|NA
TGCAGCGTTGGGGGTTTAGCTAACTATGGCTACACCTTC
CSVGGLANYGYTF
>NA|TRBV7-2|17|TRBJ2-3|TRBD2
TGTGCCAGCAGCTTAGCGGCGAGCGGGGGGGCTGCAGATACGCAGTATTTT
CASSLAASGGAADTQYF
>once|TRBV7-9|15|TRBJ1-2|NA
TGTGCCAGCTACCCCGTCGGGCAGAAACTCTATGGCTACACCTTC
CASYPVGQKLYGYTF
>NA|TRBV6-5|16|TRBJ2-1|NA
TGTGCCAGCAGTTACTCGTGGCCTAGCTCCTACAATGAGCAGTTCTTC
CASSYSWPSSYNEQFF
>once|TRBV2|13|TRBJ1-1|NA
TGTGCCAGCAGACTAGGGATAGAGACTGAAGCTTTCTTT
CASRLGIETEAFF
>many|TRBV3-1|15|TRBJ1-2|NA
TGTGCCAGCAGCCCCCTAGGATCCGGCACGCGGGGCTACACCTTC
CASSPLGSGTRGYTF
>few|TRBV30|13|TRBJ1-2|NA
TGTGCCTGGAGTGTAAATAGAGCTTATGGCTACACCTTC
CAWSVNRAYGYTF
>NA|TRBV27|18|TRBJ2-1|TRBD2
TGTGCCTCCAGCAGGCCCTACAATAGCGGGAGGGAGAACAATGAGCAGTTCTTC
CASSRPYNSGRENNEQFF
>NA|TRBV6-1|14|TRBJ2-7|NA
TGTGCCAGCTCGGAGTTTGGGGTTCCCTACGAGCAGTACTTC
CASSEFGVPYEQYF
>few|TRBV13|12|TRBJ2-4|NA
TGTGCCAGCACCCGAGGGGAAAACATTCAGTACTTC
CASTRGENIQYF
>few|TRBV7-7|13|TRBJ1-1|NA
TGTGCTAGCAGCAAAACAGGGAACACTGAAGCTTTCTTT
CASSKTGNTEAFF
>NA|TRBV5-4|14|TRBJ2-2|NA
TGTGCCAGCAGCCAAACAGGGAACACCGGGGAGCTGTTTTTT
CASSQTGNTGELFF
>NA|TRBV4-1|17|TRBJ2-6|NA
TGCGCCAGCAGCCAACCTACCGCGAGCTCTGGGGCCAACGTCCTGACTTTC
CASSQPTASSGANVLTF
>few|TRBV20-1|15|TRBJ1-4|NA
TGCAGTGCTAGAGATTTAAAAGGGGAGGGTGAAAAACTGTTTTTT
CSARDLKGEGEKLFF
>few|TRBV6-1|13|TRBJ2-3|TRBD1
TGTGCCAGCAGACTGACAGGGGGCGATACGCAGTATTTT
CASRLTGGDTQYF
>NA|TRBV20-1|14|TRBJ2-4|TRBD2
TGCAGTGCTAGGGAGCTAGCGGAGAAAAACATTCAGTACTTC
CSARELAEKNIQYF
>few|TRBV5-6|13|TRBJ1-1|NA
TGTGCCAGCACACAGGTCGATGCCACTGAAGCTTTCTTT
CASTQVDATEAFF
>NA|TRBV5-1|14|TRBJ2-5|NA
TGCGCCAGCAGCTCCAACGCAGGGACGAAGACCCAGTACTTC
CASSSNAGTKTQYF
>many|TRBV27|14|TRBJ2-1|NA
TGTGCCAGCAGTTTGGAAGGGCGAGGCAATGAGCAGTTCTTC
CASSLEGRGNEQFF
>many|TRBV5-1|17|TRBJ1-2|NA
TGCGCCAGCAGCTTGGCCTTGGGGGGCCCGACTGGCTATGGCTACACCTTC
CASSLALGGPTGYGYTF
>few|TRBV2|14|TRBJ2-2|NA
TGTGCCAGCAGTGTTGGAAGGGCCAACTCGGAGCTGTTTTTT
CASSVGRANSELFF
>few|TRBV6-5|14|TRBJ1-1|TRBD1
TGTGCCAGCAGTTATGACAGGGGTGGCACTGAAGCTTTCTTT
CASSYDRGGTEAFF
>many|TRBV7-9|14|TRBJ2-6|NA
TGTGCCAGCAGCTTAGCCGAGGGGGCCAACGTCCTGACTTTC
CASSLAEGANVLTF
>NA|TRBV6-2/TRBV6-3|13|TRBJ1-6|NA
TGTGCCAGCAGCCAGGGGCGGAATTCACCCCTCCACTTT
CASSQGRNSPLHF
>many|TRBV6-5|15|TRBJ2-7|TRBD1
TGTGCCAGCAGCCCCGACAGGGCTGGGGTCTACGAGCAGTACTTC
CASSPDRAGVYEQYF
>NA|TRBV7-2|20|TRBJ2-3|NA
TGTGCCAGCAGCTCCCGCGGACTAGTGGGGGCCGAATCCAGCACAGATACGCAGTATTTT
CASSSRGLVGAESSTDTQYF
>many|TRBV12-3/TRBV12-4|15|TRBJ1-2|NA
TGTGCCAGCAATAACCGCGACACTGCTAACTATGGCTACACCTTC
CASNNRDTANYGYTF
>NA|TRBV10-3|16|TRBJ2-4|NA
TGTGCCATCAGTGTAGGCCCGGTGCAACAAGGCCATGAGCAGTACTTC
CAISVGPVQQGHEQYF
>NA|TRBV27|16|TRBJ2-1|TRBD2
TGTGCCAGCAGCAGGGGCGAGACTAGCGGCTACAATGAGCAGTTCTTC
CASSRGETSGYNEQFF
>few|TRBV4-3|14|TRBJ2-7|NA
TGCGCCAGCAGCCAGACCCGCGGTTTGCACGAGCAGTACTTC
CASSQTRGLHEQYF
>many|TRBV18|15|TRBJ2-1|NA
TGTGCCAGCTCCCTAGACGGAGGTATTTACAATGAGCAGTTCTTC
CASSLDGGIYNEQFF
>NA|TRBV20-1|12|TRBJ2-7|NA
TGCAGTGCTAAGACGGACCTCTACGAGCAGTACTTC
CSAKTDLYEQYF
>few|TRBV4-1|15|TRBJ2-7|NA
TGCGCCAGCAGCCTCGTAGGGGCAGGGATCCACGAGCAGTACTTC
CASSLVGAGIHEQYF
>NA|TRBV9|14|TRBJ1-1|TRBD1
TGTGCCAGCAGCGTTCAGGGGGCCGGCACTGAAGCTTTCTTT
CASSVQGAGTEAFF
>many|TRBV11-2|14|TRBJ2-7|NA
TGTGCCAGCAGCTTAGAGGCAGCCCGATACGAGCAGTACTTC
CASSLEAARYEQYF